What follows are 3 T cell receptor beta chains derived from one specimen sequenced in a study (dated by TCRdb to 2013 to 2016). Libraries were constructed by 5' RACE. The run used an Illumina MiSeq. The raw public reads went through TCRdb reprocessing: fastp at Q25, MiXCR clone calling, in-frame beta chains kept. Rows matching on CDR3 protein sequence are summarized as one entry with the most common DNA and genes. The sample includes over 8,000 distinct CDR3 sequences, with roughly two thirds observed a single time. The ten biggest clones cover around 4% of the sample. Specimen: tumor-infiltrating naive CD4+ T cells sorted from the breast tumor. The cell subset or site label, read with the paper, signifies: naive CD4+ T cells, CD4+CD45RA+CD25-. The source of these receptors is a female donor with breast cancer.

This chain connects TRBV20-1 to TRBJ2-1, with 8 bases aligning to TRBD2. V was clipped by 3 bases and J by 8 bases; unmatched bases: 9. CDR1 is DFQATT, CDR2 SNEGSKA, per germline (reference sequence). The CDR3 sequence is 14 residues long. The DNA of the CDR3 is TGCAGTGCTAGCTACGGGAGGGCCTGGTATGAGCAGTTCTTC. Its protein is CSASYGRAWYEQFF.

This clonotype came up once. The rearrangement uses TRBV10-3 and TRBJ1-3; no reliable D call. CDR3 length: 14 residues. The germline V gene encodes CDR1 ENHRY and CDR2 SYGVKD. V lost 3 bases, J lost 0 bases, and 6 bases lay in between. The CDR3, as DNA: TGTGCCATCAGTGACGGCAGCTCTGGAAACACCATATATTTT. Encoded protein: CAISDGSSGNTIYF.

The sample holds one count of this clonotype. CDR3 protein: CASSLEGTAKSYNEQFF. The CDR3 region has the DNA TGTGCCAGCAGCTTAGAGGGGACAGCCAAGTCCTACAATGAGCAGTTCTTC. The chain has TRBV11-3 and TRBJ2-1; 7 bases agree with TRBD1. The germline V gene has CDR1 SGHNT and CDR2 YENEEA. The CDR3 spans 17 residues. The V gene end was trimmed by 0 bases and the J gene end by 1 base; junction bases not matched to a gene: 6.